These T cell receptor beta chains were read from a single sample in a study of preoperative IRX-2 immunotherapy in early breast cancer. Profiled with immunoSEQ multiplex PCR; TCRdb holds only in-frame clones, not every one. The sample contains under 40,000 clones, over 90% of which appear only once. The specimen was obtained from a patient treated with IRX-2 immunotherapy. The receptors here all came from a human donor with breast cancer. Each CDR3 is given with its conserved first and last residue. The order of the fields is D gene, V gene, J gene, clone size, CDR3 DNA, CDR3 protein. D genes are given only for firm matches. Rows may omit the clone size; those that give it use once, few, many or a size class.

>NA|TRBV21-1|TRBJ1-2|NA
TGTGCCAGCAGCAAAGTGGACAGGTTCAAGGGGGAATACTATGGCTACACCTTC
CASSKVDRFKGEYYGYTF
>TRBD2|TRBV15|TRBJ2-7|NA
TGTGCCACCAGCAGGGGACTAGGAGTCTACGAGCAGTACTTC
CATSRGLGVYEQYF
>NA|TRBV19|TRBJ1-5|NA
TGTGCCAGTAGTATAAGGCCAGGGGATCAGCCCCAGCATTTT
CASSIRPGDQPQHF
>NA|TRBV18|TRBJ2-5|once
TGTGCCAGCTCACCACTCTCTCCCCGGTCCGCGGGGACCCAGTACTTC
CASSPLSPRSAGTQYF
>TRBD1|TRBV5-6|TRBJ1-6|NA
TGTGCCAGCGGACAGGGGATTGGTTCACCCCTCCACTTT
CASGQGIGSPLHF
>NA|TRBV5-6|TRBJ1-1|once
TGTGCCAGCAACTTGGAGGGGGGCGGGACTGAAGCTTTCTTT
CASNLEGGGTEAFF
>TRBD2|TRBV2|TRBJ2-1|once
TGTGCCAGCAGTGAAAGGAGCGGGGCTTCTCGGAATGAGCAGTTCTTC
CASSERSGASRNEQFF
>NA|TRBV10-3|TRBJ1-2|NA
TGTGCCATCAGACAGAACAGGGTTGCCTATGGCTACACCTTC
CAIRQNRVAYGYTF
>NA|TRBV11-2|TRBJ1-1|NA
TGTGCCAGCAGCTTTACGACAGGTTTGAACACTGAAGCTTTCTTT
CASSFTTGLNTEAFF
>NA|TRBV29-1|TRBJ1-1|NA
TGCAGCGTTGAAGGTACGGCAAGGAAGGCTTTCTTT
CSVEGTARKAFF
>TRBD1|TRBV9|TRBJ2-5|NA
TGTGCCAGCAGCTCAAAACAGGGGAGCCCGTACCAAGAGACCCAGTACTTC
CASSSKQGSPYQETQYF
>NA|TRBV7-8|TRBJ1-1|NA
TGTGCCAGCAGCTTAGAATGGGCTGGGGGAGGGACTGAAGCTTTCTTT
CASSLEWAGGGTEAFF
>NA|TRBV6-5|TRBJ2-3|NA
TGTGCCAGCAGTTACGAAGCCTCTAGCACAGATACGCAGTATTTT
CASSYEASSTDTQYF
>NA|TRBV30|TRBJ1-1|NA
TGTGCCTGGAGGGGACTGCCCAACACTGAAGCTTTCTTT
CAWRGLPNTEAFF
>NA|TRBV4-1|TRBJ2-1|NA
TGCGCCAGCAGCCAACCCGTCCTGTTAGGTAACATCCCCTCCGCCTACAATGAGCAGTTCTTC
CASSQPVLLGNIPSAYNEQFF
>NA|TRBV6-4|TRBJ1-1|NA
TGTGCCAGCAGGTTGGACCTAAGACAGATTAACACTGAAGCTTTCTTT
CASRLDLRQINTEAFF
>NA|TRBV5-5|TRBJ2-3|once
TGTGCCAGCAGCTTGAGGGGGGCGGGGAGGGTGTTGACAGATACGCAGTATTTT
CASSLRGAGRVLTDTQYF
>TRBD1|TRBV6-5|TRBJ2-7|NA
TGTGCCAGCACTGACAGGGAGAGTCTCTACGAGCAGTACTTC
CASTDRESLYEQYF
>TRBD1|TRBV7-3|TRBJ2-5|NA
TGTGCCAGCAGCACTCGGACAGGGAGGCAAGAGACCCAGTACTTC
CASSTRTGRQETQYF
>NA|TRBV6-6|TRBJ2-3|NA
TGTGCTGTTGAGGCGGGCACAGATACGCAGTATTTT
CAVEAGTDTQYF
>NA|TRBV19|TRBJ1-4|NA
TGTGCCAGTAGTATATCGCAGGGGATCTTGGAAAAACTGTTTTTT
CASSISQGILEKLFF
>NA|TRBV18|TRBJ1-4|NA
TGTGCCAGCTCACCAGGGGTTGTTAATGAAAAACTGTTTTTT
CASSPGVVNEKLFF
>NA|TRBV14|TRBJ2-1|NA
TGTGCCAGCAGCCAAGACTCTAGCTCCTACAATGAGCAGTTCTTC
CASSQDSSSYNEQFF
>NA|TRBV5-1|TRBJ2-2|NA
TGCGCCAGCAGCTTTGACACGACGAACACCGGGGAGCTGTTTTTT
CASSFDTTNTGELFF
>NA|TRBV11-2|TRBJ1-1|NA
TGTGCCAGCAGCTTAGATCCTTCAAAGATGAACACTGAAGCTTTCTTT
CASSLDPSKMNTEAFF
>NA|TRBV7-3|TRBJ2-5|NA
TGTGCCAGCAGCACTGTCATACAAGAGACCCAGTACTTC
CASSTVIQETQYF
>NA|TRBV15|TRBJ2-1|NA
TGTGCCACCAGCGTCAACCTGGGCAATGAGCAGTTCTTC
CATSVNLGNEQFF
>TRBD1|TRBV18|TRBJ2-3|NA
TGTGCCAGCTCACCAACAGGGGGCGGGACAGATACGCAGTATTTT
CASSPTGGGTDTQYF
>NA|TRBV7-9|TRBJ2-7|few
TGTGCCAGCAGCTTACGATCTGGAGGCGAGCAGTACTTC
CASSLRSGGEQYF
>NA|TRBV5-4|TRBJ2-7|NA
TGTGCCAGCAGCTTGGCGGGGCAGTCTAGGGACGAGCAGTACTTC
CASSLAGQSRDEQYF
>TRBD1|TRBV18|TRBJ2-7|NA
TGTGCCAGCTCACCCGGACAGGACTTTGGCGAGCAGTACTTC
CASSPGQDFGEQYF
>NA|TRBV5-1|TRBJ1-5|few
TGCGCCAGCAGGTCAGGCAATCAGCCCCAGCATTTT
CASRSGNQPQHF
>TRBD1|TRBV7-3|TRBJ2-6|NA
TGTGCCAGCAGCCCGGGACAGGGGATTACTGGGGCCAACGTCCTGACTTTC
CASSPGQGITGANVLTF
>TRBD2|TRBV5-1|TRBJ2-2|NA
TGCGCCAGCAGCTTGGAGGGGACTAGCAGGGTCGGGGAGCTGTTTTTT
CASSLEGTSRVGELFF
>NA|TRBV6-5|TRBJ2-3|NA
TGTGCCAGCAGTTCCCCCCGCGGGGTCACAGATACGCAGTATTTT
CASSSPRGVTDTQYF
>TRBD1|TRBV11-2|TRBJ1-4|NA
TGTGCCAGCAGCTTTTGGGGTGGACAGGGTGGAGAAAAACTGTTTTTT
CASSFWGGQGGEKLFF
>NA|TRBV9|TRBJ2-7|NA
TGTGCCAGCAGCGCGGACTCCGAGCAGTACTTC
CASSADSEQYF
>TRBD1|TRBV6-5|TRBJ1-3|NA
TGTGCCAGCAGTTACTACAGGGGCTCTGGAAACACCATATATTTT
CASSYYRGSGNTIYF